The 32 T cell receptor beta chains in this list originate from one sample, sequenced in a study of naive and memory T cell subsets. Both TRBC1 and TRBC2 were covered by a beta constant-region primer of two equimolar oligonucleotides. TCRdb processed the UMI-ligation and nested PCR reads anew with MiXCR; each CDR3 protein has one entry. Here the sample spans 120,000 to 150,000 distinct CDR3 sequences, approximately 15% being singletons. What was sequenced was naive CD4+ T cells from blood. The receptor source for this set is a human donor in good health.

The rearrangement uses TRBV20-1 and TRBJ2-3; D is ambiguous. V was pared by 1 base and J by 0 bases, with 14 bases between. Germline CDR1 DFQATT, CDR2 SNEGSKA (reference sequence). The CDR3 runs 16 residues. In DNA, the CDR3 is TGCAGTGCTAGAGGGCAGGCAATTTTGAGCACAGATACGCAGTATTTT. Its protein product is CSARGQAILSTDTQYF.

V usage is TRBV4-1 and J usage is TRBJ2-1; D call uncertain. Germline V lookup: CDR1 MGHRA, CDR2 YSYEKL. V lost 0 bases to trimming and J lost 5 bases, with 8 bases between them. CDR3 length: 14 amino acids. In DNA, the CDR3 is TGCGCCAGCAGCCAAGATATCACCGACAATGAGCAGTTCTTC. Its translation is CASSQDITDNEQFF.

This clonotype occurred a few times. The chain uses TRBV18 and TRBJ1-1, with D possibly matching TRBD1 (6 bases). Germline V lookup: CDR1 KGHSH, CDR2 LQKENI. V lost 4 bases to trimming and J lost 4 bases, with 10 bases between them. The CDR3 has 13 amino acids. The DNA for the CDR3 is TGTGCCAGCTCACAGGGGGTCGGCACTGAAGCTTTCTTT. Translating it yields CASSQGVGTEAFF.

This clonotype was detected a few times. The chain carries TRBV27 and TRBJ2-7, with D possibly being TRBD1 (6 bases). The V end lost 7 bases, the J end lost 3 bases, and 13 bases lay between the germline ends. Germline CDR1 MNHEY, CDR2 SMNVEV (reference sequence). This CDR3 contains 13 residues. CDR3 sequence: CASKTGLGYEQYF. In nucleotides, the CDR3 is TGTGCCAGCAAAACAGGGCTCGGCTACGAGCAGTACTTC.

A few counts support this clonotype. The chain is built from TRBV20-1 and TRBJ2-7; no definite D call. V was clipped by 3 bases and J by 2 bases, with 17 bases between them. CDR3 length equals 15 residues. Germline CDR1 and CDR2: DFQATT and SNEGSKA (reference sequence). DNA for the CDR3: TGCAGTGCTAGTACCTCGGGTAGCTACCCCTACGAGCAGTACTTC. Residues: CSASTSGSYPYEQYF.

The CDR3 nucleotides read TGTGCCAGCAGTGAAGCTCGTAAGGGGCTGGGGCAGCCCCAGCATTTT. This codes for CASSEARKGLGQPQHF. This sequence joins TRBV2 and TRBJ1-5, with D possibly TRBD1 on 5 matching bases. Germline V CDR1 and CDR2: SNHLY, FYNNEI. V lost 0 bases, J lost 7 bases, and 16 bases lay in between. There are 16 residues in the CDR3.

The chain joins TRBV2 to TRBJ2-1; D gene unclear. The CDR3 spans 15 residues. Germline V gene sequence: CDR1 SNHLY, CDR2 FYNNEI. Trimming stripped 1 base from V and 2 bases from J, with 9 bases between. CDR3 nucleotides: TGTGCCAGCAGTGAAGAGGAAAAGGCCTACAATGAGCAGTTCTTC. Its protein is CASSEEEKAYNEQFF.

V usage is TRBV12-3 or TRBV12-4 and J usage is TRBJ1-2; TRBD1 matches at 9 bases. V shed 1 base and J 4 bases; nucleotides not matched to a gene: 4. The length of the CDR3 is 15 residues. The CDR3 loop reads CASSLEGQGGYGYTF. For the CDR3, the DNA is TGTGCCAGCAGTTTAGAGGGACAGGGAGGCTATGGCTACACCTTC.

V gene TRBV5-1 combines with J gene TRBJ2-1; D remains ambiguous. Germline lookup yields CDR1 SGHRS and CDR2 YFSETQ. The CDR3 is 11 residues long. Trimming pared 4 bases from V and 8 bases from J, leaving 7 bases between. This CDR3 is CASSISDEQFF. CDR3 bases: TGCGCCAGCAGCATCAGCGATGAGCAGTTCTTC.

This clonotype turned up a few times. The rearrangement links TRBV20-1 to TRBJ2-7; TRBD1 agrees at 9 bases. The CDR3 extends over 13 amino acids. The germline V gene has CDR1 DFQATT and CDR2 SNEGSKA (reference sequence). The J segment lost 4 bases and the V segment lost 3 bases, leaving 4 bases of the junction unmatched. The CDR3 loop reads CSASRDRAYEQYF. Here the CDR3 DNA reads TGCAGTGCTAGCCGGGACAGGGCTTACGAGCAGTACTTC.

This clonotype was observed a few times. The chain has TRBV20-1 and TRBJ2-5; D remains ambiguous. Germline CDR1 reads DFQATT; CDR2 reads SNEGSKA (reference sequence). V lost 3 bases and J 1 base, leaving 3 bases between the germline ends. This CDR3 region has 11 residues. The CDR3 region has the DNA TGCAGTGCTAGGTCCCAAGAGACCCAGTACTTC. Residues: CSARSQETQYF.

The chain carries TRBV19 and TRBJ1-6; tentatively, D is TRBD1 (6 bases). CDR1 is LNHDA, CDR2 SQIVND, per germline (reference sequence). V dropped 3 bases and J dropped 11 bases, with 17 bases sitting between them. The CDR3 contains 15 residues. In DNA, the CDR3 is TGTGCCAGTAGTATCAACGTACAGGGACCTACACCCCTCCACTTT. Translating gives CASSINVQGPTPLHF.

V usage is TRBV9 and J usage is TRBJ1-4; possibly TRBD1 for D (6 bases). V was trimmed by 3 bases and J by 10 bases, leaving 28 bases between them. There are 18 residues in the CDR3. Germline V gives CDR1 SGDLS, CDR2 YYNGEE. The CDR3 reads CASSAQSTSHRDSVKLFF. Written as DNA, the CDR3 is TGTGCCAGCAGCGCCCAATCGACTTCGCACAGGGATTCTGTAAAACTGTTTTTT.

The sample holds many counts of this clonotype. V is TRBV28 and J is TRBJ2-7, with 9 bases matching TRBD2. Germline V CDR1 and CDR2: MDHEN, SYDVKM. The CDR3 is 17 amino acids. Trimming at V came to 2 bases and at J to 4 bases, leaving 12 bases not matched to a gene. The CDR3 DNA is TGTGCCAGCAGTTTAAATAGCGGGAGAAGGGCTGGGTACGAGCAGTACTTC. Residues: CASSLNSGRRAGYEQYF.

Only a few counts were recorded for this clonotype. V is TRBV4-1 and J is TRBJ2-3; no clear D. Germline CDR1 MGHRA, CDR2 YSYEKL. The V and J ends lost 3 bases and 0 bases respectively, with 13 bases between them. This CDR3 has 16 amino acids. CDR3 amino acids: CASSHPRSYSTDTQYF. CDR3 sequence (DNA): TGCGCCAGCAGCCACCCCAGGTCCTACAGCACAGATACGCAGTATTTT.

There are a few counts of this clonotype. CDR3 region: CASSVASGRIYEQYF. CDR3 DNA: TGTGCCAGCAGCGTAGCTAGCGGGAGAATTTACGAGCAGTACTTC. The V call is TRBV9, the J call TRBJ2-7, with 10 bases lining up with TRBD2. This CDR3 has 15 residues. Germline assignment: CDR1 SGDLS and CDR2 YYNGEE. V dropped 0 bases and J dropped 4; count of bases not matched to a gene: 4.

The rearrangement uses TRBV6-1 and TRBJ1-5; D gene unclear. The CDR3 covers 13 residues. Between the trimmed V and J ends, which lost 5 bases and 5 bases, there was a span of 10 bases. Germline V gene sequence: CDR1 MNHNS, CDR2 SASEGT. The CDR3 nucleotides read TGTGCCAGCAGTTCAGAGGTGGATCAGCCCCAGCATTTT. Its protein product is CASSSEVDQPQHF.

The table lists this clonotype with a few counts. The CDR3 loop is CASSPQVSSGANVLTF. For the CDR3, the DNA is TGCGCCAGCAGCCCCCAGGTATCCTCTGGGGCCAACGTCCTGACTTTC. The chain combines TRBV5-1 with TRBJ2-6; D is ambiguous. Per germline, CDR1 SGHRS and CDR2 YFSETQ. Deletions cut 4 bases from V and 0 bases from J, with 11 bases between. The CDR3 is made up of 16 amino acids.

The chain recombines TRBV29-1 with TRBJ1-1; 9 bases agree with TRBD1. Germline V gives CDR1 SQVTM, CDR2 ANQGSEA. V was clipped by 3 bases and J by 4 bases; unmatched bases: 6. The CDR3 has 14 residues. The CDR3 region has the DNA TGCAGCGTTGATAGGTGGGACAGGGCCACTGAAGCTTTCTTT. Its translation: CSVDRWDRATEAFF. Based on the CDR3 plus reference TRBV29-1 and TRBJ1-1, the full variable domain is SAVISQKPSRDICQRGTSLTIQCQVDSQVTMMFWYRQQPGQSLTLIATANQGSEATYESGFVIDKFPISRPNLTFSTLTVSNMSPEDSSIYLCSVDRWDRATEAFFGQGTRLTVV.

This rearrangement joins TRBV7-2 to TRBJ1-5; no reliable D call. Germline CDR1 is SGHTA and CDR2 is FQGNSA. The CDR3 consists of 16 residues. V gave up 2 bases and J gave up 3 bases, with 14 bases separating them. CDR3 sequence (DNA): TGTGCCAGCAGCTTACTTATGGGCGGCAACAATCAGCCCCAGCATTTT. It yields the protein CASSLLMGGNNQPQHF.

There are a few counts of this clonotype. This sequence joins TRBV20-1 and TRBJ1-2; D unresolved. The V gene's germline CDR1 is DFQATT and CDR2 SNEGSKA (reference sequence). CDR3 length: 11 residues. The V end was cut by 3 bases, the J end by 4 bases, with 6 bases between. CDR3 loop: CSARASYGYTF. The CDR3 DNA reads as TGCAGTGCTAGGGCGTCCTATGGCTACACCTTC.

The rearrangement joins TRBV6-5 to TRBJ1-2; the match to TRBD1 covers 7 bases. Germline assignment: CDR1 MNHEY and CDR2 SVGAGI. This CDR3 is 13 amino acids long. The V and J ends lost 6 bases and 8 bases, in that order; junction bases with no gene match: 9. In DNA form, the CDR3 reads TGTGCCAGCAGCCGACAGGGAACTGGCGGCTACACCTTC. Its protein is CASSRQGTGGYTF.

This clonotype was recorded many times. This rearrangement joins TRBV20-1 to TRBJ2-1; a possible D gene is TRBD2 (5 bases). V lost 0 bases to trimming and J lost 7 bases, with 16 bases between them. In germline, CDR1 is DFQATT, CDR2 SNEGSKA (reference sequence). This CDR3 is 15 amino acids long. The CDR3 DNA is TGCAGTGCTAGAGATCGGGGAGACTTTCAAAATGAGCAGTTCTTC. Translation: CSARDRGDFQNEQFF.

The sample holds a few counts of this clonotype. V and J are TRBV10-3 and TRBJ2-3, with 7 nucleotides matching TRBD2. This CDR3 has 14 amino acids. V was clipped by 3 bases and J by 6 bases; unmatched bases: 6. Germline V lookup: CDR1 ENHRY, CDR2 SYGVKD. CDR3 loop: CAISDRRERDTQYF. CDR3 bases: TGTGCCATCAGTGATCGGCGGGAGAGGGATACGCAGTATTTT.

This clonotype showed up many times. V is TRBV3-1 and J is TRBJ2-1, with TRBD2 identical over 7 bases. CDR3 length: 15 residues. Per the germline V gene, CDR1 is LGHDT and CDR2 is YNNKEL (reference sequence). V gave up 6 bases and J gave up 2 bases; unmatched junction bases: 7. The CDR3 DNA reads TGTGCCAGCAGGAACGCGGGAGCGGCCTACAATGAGCAGTTCTTC. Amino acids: CASRNAGAAYNEQFF.

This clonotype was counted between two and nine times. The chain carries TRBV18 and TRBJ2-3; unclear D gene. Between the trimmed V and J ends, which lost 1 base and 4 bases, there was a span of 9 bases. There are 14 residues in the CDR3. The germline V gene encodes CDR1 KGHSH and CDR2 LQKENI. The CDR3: CASSPRSGPDTQYF. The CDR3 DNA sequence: TGTGCCAGCTCACCACGGTCTGGACCAGATACGCAGTATTTT.

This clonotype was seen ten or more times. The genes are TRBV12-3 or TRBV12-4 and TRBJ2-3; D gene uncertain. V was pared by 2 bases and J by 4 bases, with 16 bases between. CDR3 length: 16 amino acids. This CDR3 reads CASSLWVSRGADTQYF. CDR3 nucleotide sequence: TGTGCCAGCAGTTTATGGGTCTCAAGAGGCGCAGATACGCAGTATTTT.

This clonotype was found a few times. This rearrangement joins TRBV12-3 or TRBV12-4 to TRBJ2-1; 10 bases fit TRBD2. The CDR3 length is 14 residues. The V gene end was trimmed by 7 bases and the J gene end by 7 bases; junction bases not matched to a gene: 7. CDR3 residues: CASNPSSGSNEQFF. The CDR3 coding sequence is TGTGCCAGCAATCCTTCTAGCGGGAGTAATGAGCAGTTCTTC.

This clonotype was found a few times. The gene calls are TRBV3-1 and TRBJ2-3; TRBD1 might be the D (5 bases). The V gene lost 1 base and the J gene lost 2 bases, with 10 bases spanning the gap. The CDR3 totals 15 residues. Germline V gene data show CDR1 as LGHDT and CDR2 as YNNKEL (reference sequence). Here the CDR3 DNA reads TGTGCCAGCAGCCAAGGAAAACAGGTCACAGATACGCAGTATTTT. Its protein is CASSQGKQVTDTQYF.

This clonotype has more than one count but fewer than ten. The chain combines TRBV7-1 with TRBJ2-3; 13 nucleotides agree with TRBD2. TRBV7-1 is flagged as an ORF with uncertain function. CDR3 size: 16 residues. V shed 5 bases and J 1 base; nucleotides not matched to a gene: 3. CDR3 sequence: CASSLGTSGGTDTQYF. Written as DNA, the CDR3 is TGTGCCAGCAGCCTCGGGACTAGCGGGGGCACAGATACGCAGTATTTT.

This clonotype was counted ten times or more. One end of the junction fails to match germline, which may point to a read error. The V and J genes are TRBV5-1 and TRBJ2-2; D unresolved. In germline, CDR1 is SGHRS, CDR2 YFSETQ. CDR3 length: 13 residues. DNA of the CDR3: TGTGCCAGCAGCTTAGGGAACACCGGGGAGCTGTTTTTT. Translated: CASSLGNTGELFF.

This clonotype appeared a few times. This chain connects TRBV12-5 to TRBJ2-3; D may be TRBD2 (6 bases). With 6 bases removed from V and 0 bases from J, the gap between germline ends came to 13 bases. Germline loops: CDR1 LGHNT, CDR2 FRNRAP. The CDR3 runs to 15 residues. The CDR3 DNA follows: TGTGCTAGTGGGCGACCGGGGACTAGCACAGATACGCAGTATTTT. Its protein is CASGRPGTSTDTQYF.